A single sample is the source of the 15 T cell receptor beta chains below, sequenced in a study of cytomegalovirus exposure and HLA in healthy donors. With 60 Vbeta and 13 Jbeta primers, the PCR was carried out. The method was immunoSEQ multiplex PCR; TCRdb's version includes in-frame clones alone and lacks a portion of them. The sample records about 130,000 clones, around 80% being singletons. The specimen sequenced was PBMCs. The receptors stem from a woman aged 30 to 39 in good health and CMV-seronegative.

The chain uses TRBV1 and TRBJ2-7; the table's D call, TRBD2, was not checked against the DNA. TRBV1 is a pseudogene. The CDR3 has 18 amino acids. The CDR3 DNA reads as TGCACCAGCAGTTCCCCGCCGGGACTAGCGGGGGTCCCCAACGAGCAGTACTTC. It codes for CTSSSPPGLAGVPNEQYF.

This clone occurred a few times. The chain carries TRBV11-3 and TRBJ2-3; D is ambiguous. V was shortened by 3 bases and J by 3 bases, with 4 bases between the two germline ends. The V gene's germline CDR1 is SGHNT and CDR2 YENEEA. CDR3 length: 12 amino acids. Here the CDR3 DNA reads TGTGCCAGCAGCTTCAGTACAGATACGCAGTATTTT. Residues: CASSFSTDTQYF.

V gene TRBV19 combines with J gene TRBJ2-5; 13 bases are a match to TRBD2. The V gene's germline CDR1 is LNHDA and CDR2 SQIVND (reference sequence). With 5 bases clipped from V and 4 bases from J, the junction kept 13 bases outside the gene matches. The CDR3 has 18 residues. CDR3 nucleotides: TGTGCCAGTAGTGCCCCCGGGACTAGCGGGATTTGGGGAGAGACCCAGTACTTC. Encoded protein: CASSAPGTSGIWGETQYF.

The chain uses TRBV27 and TRBJ2-1, with D hard to call. The CDR3 extends over 13 amino acids. Trimming removed 5 bases at V and 15 bases at J, with 20 bases between. Germline V CDR1 and CDR2: MNHEY, SMNVEV (reference sequence). CDR3 sequence reads: CASSQTPSLPLFF. The CDR3 DNA is TGTGCCAGCAGTCAGACCCCTAGTTTACCGTTGTTCTTC.

This rearrangement joins TRBV12-5 to TRBJ2-2; D is perhaps TRBD2 (5 bases). Trimming left V 6 bases short and J 2 bases short, with 13 bases between. CDR1 is LGHNT, CDR2 FRNRAP, per germline. The CDR3 runs 15 residues. CDR3 nucleotide sequence: TGTGCTAGTGGCCCTGGACTCTTTAACACCGGGGAGCTGTTTTTT. This sequence encodes CASGPGLFNTGELFF. Combining the CDR3 with reference TRBV12-5 and TRBJ2-2 gives the whole variable domain DARVTQTPRHKVTEMGQEVTMRCQPILGHNTVFWYRQTMMQGLELLAYFRNRAPLDDSGMPKDRFSAEMPDATLATLKIQPSEPRDSAVYFCASGPGLFNTGELFFGEGSRLTVL.

This sequence joins TRBV9 and TRBJ1-6, with TRBD1 as a possible D gene (5 bases). Trimming took 4 bases from V and 0 from J, leaving 23 bases between them. Germline V gene lookup returns CDR1 SGDLS and CDR2 YYNGEE. The CDR3 extends over 20 amino acids. The CDR3 DNA sequence: TGTGCCAGCAGCCCCAGCGGAGGGGAGGGGCTGAGCTCCTATAATTCACCCCTCCACTTT. It encodes CASSPSGGEGLSSYNSPLHF.

This rearrangement joins TRBV4-1 to TRBJ2-3; the D gene is possibly TRBD2 (5 bases). CDR1 and CDR2 (germline): MGHRA, YSYEKL. The V end lost 1 base, the J end lost 2 bases, and 13 bases lay between the germline ends. The CDR3 has 16 amino acids. The CDR3 here is CASSQGSERHTDTQYF. The CDR3 DNA reads TGCGCCAGCAGCCAAGGATCGGAGCGGCACACAGATACGCAGTATTTT.

The rearrangement links TRBV14 to TRBJ2-1; 8 bases are shared with TRBD2. CDR3 length equals 13 residues. The germline CDR1 and CDR2 sequences are SGHDN and FVKESK. The V and J ends lost 4 bases and 9 bases, in that order; junction bases with no gene match: 5. Here the CDR3 reads CASSLRTSSEQFF. For the CDR3, the DNA is TGTGCCAGCAGCCTCCGGACTAGCTCTGAGCAGTTCTTC. Supplemented by reference TRBV14 and TRBJ2-1, the full variable domain reads EAGVTQFPSHSVIEKGQTVTLRCDPISGHDNLYWYRRVMGKEIKFLLHFVKESKQDESGMPNNRFLAERTGGTYSTLKVQPAELEDSGVYFCASSLRTSSEQFFGPGTRLTVL.

V usage is TRBV6-4 and J usage is TRBJ2-3; D uncertain. Trimming removed 2 bases at V and 1 base at J, with 4 bases between. The CDR3 loop spans 13 amino acids. Per the germline V gene, CDR1 is MRHNA and CDR2 is SNTAGT. In DNA form, the CDR3 reads TGTGCCAGCAGTGACCCGGGCACAGATACGCAGTATTTT. It codes for CASSDPGTDTQYF.

V usage is TRBV5-1 and J usage is TRBJ2-7, with TRBD1 identical over 7 bases. This CDR3 spans 13 amino acids. The germline V gene encodes CDR1 SGHRS and CDR2 YFSETQ. V lost 4 bases, J lost 6 bases, and 7 bases stayed unmatched. This CDR3 reads CASSPRQGPEQYF. CDR3 in DNA: TGCGCCAGCAGCCCAAGACAGGGCCCCGAGCAGTACTTC. Together with reference TRBV5-1 and TRBJ2-7, the CDR3 gives the full variable domain: KAGVTQTPRYLIKTRGQQVTLSCSPISGHRSVSWYQQTPGQGLQFLFEYFSETQRNKGNFPGRFSGRQFSNSRSEMNVSTLELGDSALYLCASSPRQGPEQYFGPGTRLTVT.

V usage is TRBV19 and J usage is TRBJ1-2, with a tentative D call TRBD1 (5 bases). V was pared by 4 bases and J by 0 bases, with 12 bases between. Germline V gives CDR1 LNHDA, CDR2 SQIVND (reference sequence). The CDR3 length is 15 residues. The CDR3 spells CASSKGDSANYGYTF. As DNA, the CDR3 is TGTGCCAGTAGTAAGGGCGACAGCGCTAACTATGGCTACACCTTC.

V gene TRBV5-8 combines with J gene TRBJ1-2; possible D gene TRBD1, 6 bases. The CDR3 totals 14 residues. Germline CDR1 and CDR2: SGHTS and YDEGEE. V lost 0 bases and J lost 2, with 8 bases in between. The CDR3 DNA sequence: TGTGCCAGCAGCTTGGGGACAGTAAACTATGGCTACACCTTC. This encodes CASSLGTVNYGYTF.

V gene TRBV5-5 combines with J gene TRBJ2-1, with D unresolved. V was clipped by 1 base and J by 3 bases, with 11 bases between them. Germline assignment: CDR1 SGHKS and CDR2 YYEKEE (reference sequence). This CDR3 is built from 15 residues. For the CDR3, the DNA is TGTGCCAGCAGCTTGCAGGTCCAGAACTACAATGAGCAGTTCTTC. The encoded protein is CASSLQVQNYNEQFF.

The chain employs TRBV4-1 and TRBJ2-7; 7 bases are a match to TRBD1. With 4 bases clipped from V and 5 bases from J, the junction kept 11 bases outside the gene matches. The V gene's germline CDR1 is MGHRA and CDR2 YSYEKL. The CDR3 is 15 residues long. CDR3 sequence (DNA): TGCGCCAGCAGCCCCGATTTAGGGGGCCCCAACGAGCAGTACTTC. This codes for CASSPDLGGPNEQYF.

The J gene is TRBJ2-1, the V gene TRBV4-1, with 8 positions matching TRBD1. V was clipped by 4 bases and J by 8 bases; unmatched bases: 4. This CDR3 contains 13 residues. Germline V gene sequence: CDR1 MGHRA, CDR2 YSYEKL. The CDR3 nucleotides are TGCGCCAGCAGCCTACCAGGGGGCGATGAGCAGTTCTTC. This encodes CASSLPGGDEQFF.